This TCR beta chain was retrieved from a study of cytomegalovirus exposure and HLA in healthy donors. Study information: Falling in the Caucasian-associated ancestry cluster were about 82% of 300 to 500 genotyped donors.

In the PCR, 60 Vbeta and 13 Jbeta primers were used. Generated by immunoSEQ multiplex PCR, the TCRdb table keeps only in-frame clones and is missing some. The profile shows more than 95,000 clones, about an eighth of them singletons. Details on this clone: Antigen unknown.

The CDR3 has 13 residues. Germline V CDR1 and CDR2: SGHTA, FQGNSA. V was pared by 5 bases and J by 11 bases, with 11 bases of the junction left unmatched. Whole-study findings and limits: In a later analysis, across HLA loci, associated TCR counts were highest for DRB1, lowest for HLA-C. Rarity marked most TCR sequences, yet some public TCRs occurred in many donors. With further analysis later on, most CMV-associated TCR beta chains appeared HLA-restricted.

The specimen sequenced was PBMCs. This chain joins TRBV7-2 and TRBJ1-1; 7 bases fit TRBD1. The sequence was collected from a man in his forties or fifties in good health and CMV-seropositive. This CDR3 is CASSLRDRDRAFF. The CDR3 coding sequence is TGTGCCAGCAGCCTCCGCGACAGGGATCGTGCTTTCTTT. The full variable domain, with the rest looked up from reference TRBV7-2 and TRBJ1-1, is GAGVSQSPSNKVTEKGKDVELRCDPISGHTALYWYRQSLGQGLEFLIYFQGNSAPDKSGLPSDRFSAERTGGSVSTLTIQRTQQEDSAVYLCASSLRDRDRAFFGQGTRLTVV.